This T cell receptor (beta chain) was captured in a study of blood T cells in healthy people across ages (dated by TCRdb to the mid-2010s). Study-level background: In model experiments, roughly one uniquely barcoded TCR beta cDNA molecule per two T cells was captured by template switching. Using deep sequencing normalized with unique cDNA molecular identifiers, the study measured how TCR beta repertoire diversity changes with age. The donors were split into four age groups: young (average 16 years), middle-aged (about 40), aged (62) and long-lived (roughly 77). Donors of different ages were randomly distributed across sequencing lanes to avoid experimental bias. The study analyzed two additional independent replicas of 1 million unique cDNA reads from the same blood draw for two donors, one aged 18 to 30 and one aged 80 or older. General findings and caveats noted by the study authors: A strong correlation was found between observed TCR beta diversity and the percentage of naive T cells measured by flow cytometry. Compared with the aged group, more naive CD4+ T cells, fewer expanded clones and increased TCR diversity were shown by the long-lived group, suggesting age selection. Estimates of total diversity based on one million sequenced T cells were regarded as lower bounds and as underestimates. Donor CMV infection status was unknown, potentially confounding age-related changes in expanded clonotypes. Bulk unsorted PBMC profiling prevented conclusive comparison of naive and antigen-experienced compartments. Observed TCR beta diversity per million T cells fell roughly linearly with age, and a significant reduction was already apparent by age around 40.

Libraries were built with 5' RACE. This sample was sequenced with an Illumina HiSeq 2500. A second PCR of about 6 to 12 cycles was performed with a sample-barcoded 5' primer and a J-beta primer mix. Each TCR beta cDNA molecule received a unique molecular identifier from a template-switch 5' adaptor carrying 12 random nucleotides. Each sample yielded at least 2.5 million CDR3-containing paired-end reads. First-strand cDNA synthesis was performed from all RNA using the Mint cDNA synthesis kit, with priming by a TRBC-specific oligonucleotide. Following uracil-DNA glycosylase treatment, a first 18-cycle PCR with universal primers M1SS and BC2_uni_R was performed on all cDNA. The published analysis was carried out like this. Each sample was normalized by randomly selecting 1 million high-quality reads, each carrying a distinct molecular identifier. Reads sharing molecular identifiers were discarded rather than binned into consensus sequences. MiTCR, set to a Q25 quality threshold and the strictest error-elimination algorithm, was used for CDR3 identification, clonotype clustering and error correction. A nonparametric unseen species model using Euler transformation provided a lower-bound estimate of total TCR beta diversity. Using fastp trimming at Q25 and MiXCR clonotype assembly, TCRdb reanalyzed the public sequencing data and kept in-frame beta chains. When rows share a CDR3 protein, they turn into one entry using the most common DNA and genes. These V and J calls rely on TCRdb rather than the paper's analysis. The sample table holds about 1.8 million distinct CDR3 sequences, of which 49% were seen once. The ten largest clonotypes hold roughly 2% of the sample.

CDR3 length: 18 amino acids, cysteine to phenylalanine. The sequence is cut down to CDR3 DNA, 54 bases in frame from base 1. The V end gives up 3 bases and the J end 2 bases, leaving 13 bases in the junction not matched to a gene. Systemically healthy Caucasian individuals from Russia, approximately 39 in total and aged roughly 6 to 95 years, were included as donors. Around 9.7 milliliters of peripheral blood were collected from each donor into EDTA-treated Vacutainer tubes. Ficoll-Paque density-gradient centrifugation was used to isolate PBMCs, with at least 7 million per sample. Total RNA was extracted from PBMCs with Trizol reagent, with at least 6 micrograms obtained per sample. Naive CD45RAhigh/CD27high T cell percentages were measured by flow cytometry on a PBMC aliquot from every donor. In the case of this clonotype: The antigen it binds to is not known. No base-level quality is on record; no much larger clone is a single base apart.

The chain is encoded by TRBV12-3 or TRBV12-4 joined to TRBJ2-1; 7 bases in the junction line up with TRBD1. The sequence was obtained from a woman aged 40 to 50 in good health. Input material: blood. The CDR3 region has the sequence CASSLGLHTGDTYNEQFF. DNA sequence: TGTGCCAGCAGTTTGGGTCTCCACACAGGGGACACCTACAATGAGCAGTTCTTC.